The subject of this entry is one T cell receptor beta chain. What this receptor recognizes is not known. No base qualities exist here, and no much larger clone lies one base off it. The record originates from a study of control samples from healthy donors and cancer patients (dated by TCRdb to 2020 to 2022). Trimming costs V 3 bases and J 4 bases, and their ends lie 15 bases apart. The germline V gene encodes CDR1 MNHEY and CDR2 SMNVEV (reference sequence). The cysteine opens and the phenylalanine closes a CDR3 of 15 amino acids. The sequence is cut down to CDR3 DNA, 45 bases in frame from base 1. Preparation of the library involved the immunoSEQ multiplex PCR assay. TCRdb retrieved this table from immuneACCESS and kept in-frame rearrangements only. Not all clones are present; in checked studies, unresolved V genes account for under half, and no reason is known for the remainder. The table for this sample lists about 92,000 clones; roughly 78% of them were counted only once. The top ten clones comprise over 7.5% of the sample.

Specimen: blood. Recombination joined TRBV27 with TRBJ1-2; the D gene is perhaps TRBD1, from 6 matching bases. The sequence was obtained from a woman aged 55-70 years in good health. The DNA sequence follows: TGTGCCAGCAGTTTCGCCGGGCGGGGGGCCTATGGCTACACCTTC. It specifies CASSFAGRGAYGYTF.